The text below deals with one TCR beta chain. No antigen is known for it. No qualities accompany the bases; no much larger clone lies one base away. This specimen comes from a study of blood T cell repertoires in COVID-19 (TCRdb year 2020). At the level of the whole study: Collaborator samples came from the United States, Italy and Spain and covered acute and convalescent phases of COVID-19. The material from the prospective study consisted of cDNA or gDNA derived from T cells, B-cell-depleted T cells, or PBMCs. Deeply sampled blood TCRbeta repertoires from subjects exposed to, actively infected with, or recovered from COVID-19 were included in the dataset. The repertoires were released in a freely available public database intended as a resource for research on the immune response to SARS-CoV-2. Samples came from the ongoing ImmuneRACE study (first 160 participants) plus 1,254 subjects from 6 global collaborators. Nearly every sample came with metadata listing a de-identified subject ID, COVID-19 status, age in years and sex. Where HLA class I and class II types were available, the types were taken from metadata supplied by the sample provider, not from assay-based typing. Study-wide findings and limitations: The amount of clinical and demographic metadata varied by source and participant and was provided uncurated.

Deletion took 6 bases off V and 6 bases off J, with a span of 12 bases between the germline ends. Sequences MNHEY (CDR1) and SVGEGT (CDR2) are obtained from the germline V gene. The CDR3 numbers 14 residues from cysteine through phenylalanine. Solely the CDR3 DNA is kept, with 42 bases framed from the first base. Collaborating institutions collected whole blood in K2EDTA tubes following their own protocols. For TCRbeta analysis, collaborator samples were shipped as frozen whole blood, as isolated PBMCs, or as DNA extracted from either sample type. TCRbeta CDR3 regions were amplified from genomic DNA by means of the immunoSEQ Assay, a bias-controlled multiplex PCR. The authors' pipeline ran thus. The number of nucleated cells in each sample was estimated from the amplification of reference gene primers within the assay. Sequence reads were collapsed and filtered to measure the absolute abundance of every unique TCRbeta CDR3 rearrangement. For each sample, productive Simpson clonality was calculated as the square root of Simpson's diversity index across productive rearrangements. TCRdb took over this immuneACCESS table, retaining in-frame rearrangements with V and J assigned. Such tables are incomplete; in checked studies, under half of the missing clones stem from an unresolved V gene, and the remainder is unexplained. V and J calls and clone size are given by that table; D and trimming were obtained from the DNA. This sample lists over 75,000 clones; 84% were detected once. Of the sample, about 22% falls within the top ten clones.

The TCR was taken from a woman between 50 and 59 years old with acute or convalescent COVID-19. The sequenced material came from peripheral blood. The rearrangement combines TRBV6-2 or TRBV6-3 with TRBJ1-6, with the D gene call left open. The nucleotide sequence is given as TGTGCCAGCAGCTCCCGAGGCCTTAATTCACCCCTCCACTTT. This gives the protein CASSSRGLNSPLHF.